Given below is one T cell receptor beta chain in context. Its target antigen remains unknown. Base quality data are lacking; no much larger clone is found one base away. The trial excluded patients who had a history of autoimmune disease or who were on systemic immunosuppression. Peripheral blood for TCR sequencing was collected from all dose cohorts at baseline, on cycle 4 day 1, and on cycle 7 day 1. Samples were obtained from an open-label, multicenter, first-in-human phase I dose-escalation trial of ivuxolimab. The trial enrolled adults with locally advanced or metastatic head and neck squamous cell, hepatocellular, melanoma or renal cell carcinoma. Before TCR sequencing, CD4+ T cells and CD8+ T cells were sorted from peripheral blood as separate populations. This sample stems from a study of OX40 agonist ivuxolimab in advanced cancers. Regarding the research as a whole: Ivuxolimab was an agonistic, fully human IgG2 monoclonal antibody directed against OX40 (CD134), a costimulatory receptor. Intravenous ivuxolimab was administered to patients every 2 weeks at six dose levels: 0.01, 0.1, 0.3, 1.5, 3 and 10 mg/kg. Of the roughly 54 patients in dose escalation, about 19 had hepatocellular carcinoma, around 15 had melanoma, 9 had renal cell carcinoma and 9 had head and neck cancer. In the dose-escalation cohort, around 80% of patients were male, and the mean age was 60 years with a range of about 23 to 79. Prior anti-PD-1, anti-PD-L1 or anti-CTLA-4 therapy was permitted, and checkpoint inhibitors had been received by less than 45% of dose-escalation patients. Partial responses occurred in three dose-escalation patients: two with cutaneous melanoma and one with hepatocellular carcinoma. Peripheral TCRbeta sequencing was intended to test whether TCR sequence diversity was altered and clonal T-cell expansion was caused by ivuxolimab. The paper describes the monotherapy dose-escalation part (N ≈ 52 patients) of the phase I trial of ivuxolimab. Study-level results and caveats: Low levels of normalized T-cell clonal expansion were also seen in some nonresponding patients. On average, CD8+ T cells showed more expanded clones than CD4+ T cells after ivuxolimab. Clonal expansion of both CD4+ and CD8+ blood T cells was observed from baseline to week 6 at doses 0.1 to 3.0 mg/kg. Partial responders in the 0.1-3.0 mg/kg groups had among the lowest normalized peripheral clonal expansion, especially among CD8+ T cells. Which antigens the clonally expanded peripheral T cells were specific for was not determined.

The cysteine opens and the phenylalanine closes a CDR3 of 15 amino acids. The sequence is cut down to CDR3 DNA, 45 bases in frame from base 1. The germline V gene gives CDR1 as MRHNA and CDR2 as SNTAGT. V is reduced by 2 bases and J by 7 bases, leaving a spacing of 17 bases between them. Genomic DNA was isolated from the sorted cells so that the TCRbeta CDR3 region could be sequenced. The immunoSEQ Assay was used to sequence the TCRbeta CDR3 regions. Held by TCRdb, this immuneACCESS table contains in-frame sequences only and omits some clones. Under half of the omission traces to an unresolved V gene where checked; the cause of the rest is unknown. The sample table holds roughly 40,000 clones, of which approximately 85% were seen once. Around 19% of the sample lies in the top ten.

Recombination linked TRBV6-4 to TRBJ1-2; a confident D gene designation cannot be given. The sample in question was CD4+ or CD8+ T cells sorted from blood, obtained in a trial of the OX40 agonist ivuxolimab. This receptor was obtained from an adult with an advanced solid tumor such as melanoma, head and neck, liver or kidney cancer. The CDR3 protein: CASSDGLMSIGGYTF. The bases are TGTGCCAGCAGTGACGGGCTAATGTCCATTGGTGGCTACACCTTC.